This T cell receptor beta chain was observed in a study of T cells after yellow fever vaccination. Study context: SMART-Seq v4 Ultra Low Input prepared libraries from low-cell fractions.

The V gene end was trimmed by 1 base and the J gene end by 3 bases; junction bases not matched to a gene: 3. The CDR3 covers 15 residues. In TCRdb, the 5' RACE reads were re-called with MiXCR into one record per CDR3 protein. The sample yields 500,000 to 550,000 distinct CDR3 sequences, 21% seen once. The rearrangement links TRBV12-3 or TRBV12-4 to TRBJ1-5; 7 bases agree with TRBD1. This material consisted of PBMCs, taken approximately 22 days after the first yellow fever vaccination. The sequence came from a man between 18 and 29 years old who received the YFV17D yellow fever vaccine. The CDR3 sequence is CASSLGTGVNQPQHF. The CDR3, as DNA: TGTGCCAGCAGTTTAGGAACAGGGGTCAATCAGCCCCAGCATTTT.